This T cell receptor beta chain was observed in a study of metastatic and nonmetastatic thyroid tumors. As originally analysed: Construction of a distant-metastasis classifier for papillary thyroid cancer relied on CDR3 differences across clinicopathological groups. MiXCR reprocessed the PCR reads for TCRdb. In this record, the V and J calls reflect TCRdb's handling and not the investigators' own analysis. Altogether around 19,000 clones are present, roughly a third being singletons, with the ten largest covering about 30%. This clone has just one count. Trimming removed 4 bases from V and 3 bases from J, with 15 bases in between. Germline CDR1 is SGDLS and CDR2 is YYNGEE. This CDR3 has 15 amino acids. None of the patients had undergone any treatment ahead of thyroid surgery.

The chain has TRBV9 and TRBJ2-3; D might be TRBD2 (5 bases). Material: tumor tissue. The TCR originated in a female donor with papillary thyroid cancer or a benign thyroid nodule (not recorded which). Some clones in this sample may be carry-over from other donors' samples. CDR3 sequence reads: CASSKGGLETDTQYF. The DNA for the CDR3 is TGTGCCAGCAGCAAAGGAGGTCTGGAGACAGATACGCAGTATTTT.